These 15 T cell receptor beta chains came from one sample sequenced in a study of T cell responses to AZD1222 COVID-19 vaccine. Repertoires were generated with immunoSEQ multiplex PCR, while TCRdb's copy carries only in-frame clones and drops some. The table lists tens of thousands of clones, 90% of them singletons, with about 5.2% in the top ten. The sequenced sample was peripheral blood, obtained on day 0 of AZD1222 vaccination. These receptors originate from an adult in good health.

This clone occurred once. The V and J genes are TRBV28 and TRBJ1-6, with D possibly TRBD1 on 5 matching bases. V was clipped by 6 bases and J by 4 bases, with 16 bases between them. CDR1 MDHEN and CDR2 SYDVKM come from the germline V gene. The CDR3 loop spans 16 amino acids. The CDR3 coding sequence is TGTGCCAGCAGATCCGCAAGGGGCGGGTATAATTCACCCCTCCACTTT. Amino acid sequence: CASRSARGGYNSPLHF.

The CDR3 bases are TGTGCCAGCTCACCGGGACAGGGGGCCGATGGCTACACCTTC. Translating gives CASSPGQGADGYTF. This chain joins TRBV18 and TRBJ1-2; 12 nucleotides match TRBD1. The CDR3 is 14 amino acids. V lost 3 bases, J lost 6 bases, and 2 bases stayed unmatched. Looked up from germline, CDR1 is KGHSH and CDR2 is LQKENI.

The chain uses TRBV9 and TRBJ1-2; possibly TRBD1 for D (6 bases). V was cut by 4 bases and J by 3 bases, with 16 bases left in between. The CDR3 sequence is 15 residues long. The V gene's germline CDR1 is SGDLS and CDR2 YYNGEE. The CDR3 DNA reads TGTGCCAGCAGCCCAGGTCAGGGGCCACACTATGGCTACACCTTC. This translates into CASSPGQGPHYGYTF.

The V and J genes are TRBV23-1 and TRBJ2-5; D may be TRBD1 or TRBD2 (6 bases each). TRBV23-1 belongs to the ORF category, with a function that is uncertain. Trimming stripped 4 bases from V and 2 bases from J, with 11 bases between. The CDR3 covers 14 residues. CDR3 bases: TGCGCCAGCAGTCCGGGGGCCCGACAAGAGACCCAGTACTTC. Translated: CASSPGARQETQYF.

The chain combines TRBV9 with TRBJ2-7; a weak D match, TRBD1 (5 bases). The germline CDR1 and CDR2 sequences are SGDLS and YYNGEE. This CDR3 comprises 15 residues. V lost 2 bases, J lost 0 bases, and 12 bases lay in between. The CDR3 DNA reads TGTGCCAGCAGCGTTAGTGCACAGGCCTCCTACGAGCAGTACTTC. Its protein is CASSVSAQASYEQYF.

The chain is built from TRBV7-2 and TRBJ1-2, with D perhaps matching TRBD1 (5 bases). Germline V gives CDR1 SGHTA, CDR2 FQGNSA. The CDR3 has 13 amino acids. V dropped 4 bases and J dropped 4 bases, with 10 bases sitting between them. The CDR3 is CASSSQGTYGYTF. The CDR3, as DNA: TGTGCCAGCAGCTCTCAGGGAACCTATGGCTACACCTTC.

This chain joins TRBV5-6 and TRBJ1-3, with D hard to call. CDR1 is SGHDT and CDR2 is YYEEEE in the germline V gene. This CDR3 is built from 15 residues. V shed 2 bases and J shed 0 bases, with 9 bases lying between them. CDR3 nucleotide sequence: TGTGCCAGCAGCTTTCCGACGCTCTCTGGAAACACCATATATTTT. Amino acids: CASSFPTLSGNTIYF. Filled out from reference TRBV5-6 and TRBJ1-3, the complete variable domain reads DAGVTQSPTHLIKTRGQQVTLRCSPKSGHDTVSWYQQALGQGPQFIFQYYEEEERQRGNFPDRFSGHQFPNYSSELNVNALLLGDSALYLCASSFPTLSGNTIYFGEGSWLTVV.

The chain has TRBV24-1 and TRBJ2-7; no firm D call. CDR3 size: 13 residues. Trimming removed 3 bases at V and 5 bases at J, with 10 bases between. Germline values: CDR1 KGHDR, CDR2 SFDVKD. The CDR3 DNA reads TGTGCCACCAGTGATGGGGTGGCCCACGAGCAGTACTTC. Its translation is CATSDGVAHEQYF.

CDR3 loop: CASSHHGEGANEQFF. CDR3 bases: TGTGCCAGCAGCCACCACGGGGAGGGGGCAAATGAGCAGTTCTTC. J is TRBJ2-1 and V is TRBV9; D could derive from TRBD1 or TRBD2 (7 bases each). This CDR3 contains 15 residues. The germline gives CDR1 SGDLS, CDR2 YYNGEE. Between the trimmed V and J ends, which lost 4 bases and 7 bases, there was a span of 18 bases. The full variable domain, with the rest looked up from reference TRBV9 and TRBJ2-1, is DSGVTQTPKHLITATGQRVTLRCSPRSGDLSVYWYQQSLDQGLQFLIQYYNGEERAKGNILERFSAQQFPDLHSELNLSSLELGDSALYFCASSHHGEGANEQFFGPGTRLTVL.

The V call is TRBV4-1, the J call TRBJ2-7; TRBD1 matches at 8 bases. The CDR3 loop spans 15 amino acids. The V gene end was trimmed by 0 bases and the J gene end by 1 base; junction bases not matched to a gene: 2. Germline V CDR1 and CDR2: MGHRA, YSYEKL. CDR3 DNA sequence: TGCGCCAGCAGCCAAGACAGGGGGCCATCCTACGAGCAGTACTTC. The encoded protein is CASSQDRGPSYEQYF.

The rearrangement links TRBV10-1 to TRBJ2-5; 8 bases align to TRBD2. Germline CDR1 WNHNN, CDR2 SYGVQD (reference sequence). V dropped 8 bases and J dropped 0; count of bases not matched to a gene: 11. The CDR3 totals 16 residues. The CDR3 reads CASYYPCGGNQETQYF. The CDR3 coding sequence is TGCGCCAGCTATTACCCCTGCGGGGGGAACCAAGAGACCCAGTACTTC.

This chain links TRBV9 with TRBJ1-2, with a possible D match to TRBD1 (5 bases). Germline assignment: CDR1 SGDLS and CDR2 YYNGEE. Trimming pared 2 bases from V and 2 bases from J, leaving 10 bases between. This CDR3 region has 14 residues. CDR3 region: CASSVGRDNYGYTF. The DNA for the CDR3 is TGTGCCAGCAGCGTTGGCAGGGACAACTATGGCTACACCTTC.

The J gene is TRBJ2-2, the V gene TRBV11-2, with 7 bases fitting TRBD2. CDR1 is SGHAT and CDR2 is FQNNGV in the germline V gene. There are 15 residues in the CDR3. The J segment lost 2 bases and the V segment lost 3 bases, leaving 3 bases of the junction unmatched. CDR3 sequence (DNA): TGTGCCAGCAGCTTTTCGGGAGGAAACACCGGGGAGCTGTTTTTT. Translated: CASSFSGGNTGELFF.

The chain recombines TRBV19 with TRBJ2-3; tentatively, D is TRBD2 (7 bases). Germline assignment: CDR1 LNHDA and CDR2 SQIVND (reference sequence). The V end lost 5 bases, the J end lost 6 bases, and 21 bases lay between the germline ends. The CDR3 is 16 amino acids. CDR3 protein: CASSPNAGARGDTQYF. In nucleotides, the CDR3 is TGTGCCAGTAGTCCTAACGCGGGGGCCCGGGGGGATACGCAGTATTTT.

CDR3 protein: CASSETGILYGYTF. Written as DNA, the CDR3 is TGTGCCAGCAGTGAGACAGGGATTCTCTATGGCTACACCTTC. The chain joins TRBV6-1 to TRBJ1-2, with 7 bases matching TRBD1. V dropped 3 bases and J dropped 4; count of bases not matched to a gene: 5. CDR1 and CDR2 from the germline V gene are MNHNS and SASEGT. CDR3 length: 14 amino acids.